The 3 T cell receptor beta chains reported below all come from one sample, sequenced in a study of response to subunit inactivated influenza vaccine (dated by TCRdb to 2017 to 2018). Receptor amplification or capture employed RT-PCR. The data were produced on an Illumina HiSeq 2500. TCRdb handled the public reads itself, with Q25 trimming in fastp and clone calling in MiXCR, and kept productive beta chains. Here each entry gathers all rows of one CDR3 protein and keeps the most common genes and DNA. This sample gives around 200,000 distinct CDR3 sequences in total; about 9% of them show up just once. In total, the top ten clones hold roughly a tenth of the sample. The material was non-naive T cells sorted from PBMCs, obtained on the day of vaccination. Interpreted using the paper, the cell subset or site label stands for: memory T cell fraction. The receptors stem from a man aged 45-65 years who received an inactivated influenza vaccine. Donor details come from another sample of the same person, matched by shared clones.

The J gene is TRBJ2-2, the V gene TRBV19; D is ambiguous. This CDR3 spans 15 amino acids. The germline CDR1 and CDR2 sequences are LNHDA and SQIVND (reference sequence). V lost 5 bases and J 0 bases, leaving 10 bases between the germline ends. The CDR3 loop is CASSPRATNTGELFF. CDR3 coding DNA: TGTGCCAGTAGTCCTCGGGCCACGAACACCGGGGAGCTGTTTTTT.

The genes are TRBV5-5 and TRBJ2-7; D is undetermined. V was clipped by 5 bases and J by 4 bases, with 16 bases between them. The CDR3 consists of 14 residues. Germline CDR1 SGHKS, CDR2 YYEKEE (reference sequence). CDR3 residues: CASRVLAATYEQYF. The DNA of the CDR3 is TGTGCCAGCAGAGTGCTGGCAGCCACTTACGAGCAGTACTTC.

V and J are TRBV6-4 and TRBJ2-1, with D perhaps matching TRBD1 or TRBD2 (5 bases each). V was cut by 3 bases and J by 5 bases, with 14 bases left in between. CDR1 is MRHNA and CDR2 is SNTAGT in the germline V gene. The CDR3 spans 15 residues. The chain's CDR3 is CASSERSGTNNEQFF. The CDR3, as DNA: TGTGCCAGCAGTGAAAGGTCTGGGACCAACAATGAGCAGTTCTTC.